Listed below are T cell receptor beta chains from one sample, sequenced in a study of blood T cell repertoires in COVID-19. TCRdb keeps only in-frame clones here, not all; method: immunoSEQ multiplex PCR. This table holds tens of thousands of clones, roughly 87% found once. Material for sequencing was peripheral blood. All receptors come from a woman between 50 and 59 years old with active or convalescent COVID-19. The conserved cysteine and the conserved F or W are not part of the CDR3 here.

v_call,cdr3_aa
TRBV14,ASSLPGLLSYNEQF
TRBV6-6,ASIGGQSSYEQY
TRBV6-8,ASSNPLGPNTEAF
TRBV7-6,ASSEQGVEDEKLF
TRBV4-3,ASSQAKKDLSSYNSPLH
TRBV6-5,ASSLDRGRGYGYT
TRBV10-3,AISVSRGPNEQF
TRBV5-8,ASSSGWGVNTEAF
TRBV5-1,ASSLTGANTEAF
TRBV10-3,AISPDRSNQPQH
TRBV9,ASSVGRASSGGAAGELF
TRBV30,AWSPATNYGYT
TRBV10-3,AISGMRGQERNTEAF
TRBV5-1,ASLGGGGTEAF
TRBV19,ASSDYYTDTQY
TRBV4-3,ASSQDGGLGPSYEQY
TRBV7-3,ASSLPGGSYNEQF
TRBV3-1/TRBV3-2,ASSLKWGRDKEEKLF
TRBV11-3,ASSSIAGGYNEQF
TRBV9,DIRGSSGNTIY
TRBV6-2/TRBV6-3,ASSSPQGVPNSPLH
TRBV28,ASSDSLQETQY
TRBV25-1,ASSRTVHYGYT
TRBV19,ASSPRGQKNTEAF
TRBV4-1,ASSQAGQTYEQY
TRBV6-2/TRBV6-3,ASSFGQAINSPLH
TRBV18,ASSRGQVQPQH
TRBV19,ASSMGQGTGELF
TRBV7-8,ASSLKGLASYNEQF
TRBV21-1,ASSPSPGGKNIQY
TRBV5-8,ASSLKGQGYGYT
TRBV19,ASKGQQQETQY
TRBV18,ASSPDLGQNYGYT